The 30 T cell receptor beta chains below all came from one sample that was sequenced in a study of blood T cell repertoires in COVID-19. TCRdb keeps only in-frame clones here, not all; method: immunoSEQ multiplex PCR. Of about 230,000 clones in the sample, over 70% were seen once. Input material: peripheral blood. All receptors derive from a man aged 80 or over with acute or convalescent COVID-19.

This clone was seen a single time. The chain has TRBV9 and TRBJ2-5, with D perhaps matching TRBD2 (6 bases). Per the germline V gene, CDR1 is SGDLS and CDR2 is YYNGEE. V was shortened by 0 bases and J by 4 bases, with 16 bases between the two germline ends. This CDR3 comprises 16 residues. CDR3 residues: CASSVDPGARAETQYF. In DNA, the CDR3 is TGTGCCAGCAGCGTAGATCCGGGAGCTCGAGCAGAGACCCAGTACTTC. Together with reference TRBV9 and TRBJ2-5, the CDR3 gives the full variable domain: DSGVTQTPKHLITATGQRVTLRCSPRSGDLSVYWYQQSLDQGLQFLIQYYNGEERAKGNILERFSAQQFPDLHSELNLSSLELGDSALYFCASSVDPGARAETQYFGPGTRLLVL.

The genes are TRBV24-1 and TRBJ2-5, with 7 bases fitting TRBD1. V shed 2 bases and J 5 bases; nucleotides not matched to a gene: 7. Germline CDR1 and CDR2: KGHDR and SFDVKD. There are 15 residues in the CDR3. CDR3 nucleotide sequence: TGTGCCACCAGTGATTCGGGACAGATGCGGGAGACCCAGTACTTC. Its protein is CATSDSGQMRETQYF.

The chain employs TRBV29-1 and TRBJ1-2; possible D gene TRBD1, 5 bases. The CDR3 totals 13 residues. Looked up from germline, CDR1 is SQVTM and CDR2 is ANQGSEA. The germline V and J ends were trimmed by 4 bases and 2 bases, with 11 bases remaining between them. The DNA of the CDR3 is TGCAGCGTTGCAGTAGGGGCCAACTATGGCTACACCTTC. It translates to CSVAVGANYGYTF.

The genes are TRBV4-1 and TRBJ2-5, with 14 bases that match TRBD2. V shed 1 base, J shed 0 bases, and the junction held 4 bases outside the gene matches. From germline, CDR1 is MGHRA and CDR2 YSYEKL. CDR3 length: 18 amino acids. The CDR3 protein is CASSQGGLAGVNQETQYF. The CDR3 DNA sequence: TGCGCCAGCAGCCAAGGGGGACTAGCGGGGGTAAACCAAGAGACCCAGTACTTC.

The J gene is TRBJ1-3, the V gene TRBV14; TRBD1 aligns across 7 bases. The CDR3 extends over 14 amino acids. V shed 3 bases, J shed 5 bases, and the junction held 4 bases outside the gene matches. The germline CDR1 and CDR2 sequences are SGHDN and FVKESK. CDR3 nucleotides: TGTGCCAGCAGCCACCGGACAGGCCGAAACACCATATATTTT. It encodes CASSHRTGRNTIYF.

Points on this clone: The same CDR3 also results from other DNA sequences found in this sample. This chain links TRBV5-1 with TRBJ1-2, with 8 bases fitting TRBD1. CDR1 is SGHRS, CDR2 YFSETQ, per germline. V lost 4 bases to trimming and J lost 4 bases; unmatched junction nucleotides: 3. This CDR3 spans 13 amino acids. The CDR3 loop reads CASSTGGSYGYTF. CDR3 nucleotides: TGCGCCAGCAGCACAGGGGGGAGCTATGGCTACACCTTC.

The rearrangement joins TRBV4-1 to TRBJ2-3; D perhaps matches TRBD1 (6 bases). Germline values: CDR1 MGHRA, CDR2 YSYEKL. This CDR3 spans 15 amino acids. Trimming left V 4 bases short and J 0 bases short, with 11 bases between. CDR3 nucleotide sequence: TGCGCCAGCAGCCCGTTTGGACAGAGCACAGATACGCAGTATTTT. It is translated as CASSPFGQSTDTQYF.

V usage is TRBV9 and J usage is TRBJ2-3, with D maybe TRBD2 (6 bases). Trimming stripped 0 bases from V and 4 bases from J, with 12 bases between. The CDR3 is 15 residues long. Germline V gene lookup returns CDR1 SGDLS and CDR2 YYNGEE. CDR3 residues: CASSVVGGFPDTQYF. CDR3 nucleotides: TGTGCCAGCAGCGTAGTGGGAGGTTTCCCAGATACGCAGTATTTT. Together with reference TRBV9 and TRBJ2-3, the CDR3 gives the full variable domain: DSGVTQTPKHLITATGQRVTLRCSPRSGDLSVYWYQQSLDQGLQFLIQYYNGEERAKGNILERFSAQQFPDLHSELNLSSLELGDSALYFCASSVVGGFPDTQYFGPGTRLTVL.

The chain couples TRBV4-2 to TRBJ1-4; tentative D call: TRBD1 (6 bases). The CDR3 sequence is 15 residues long. The germline V gene encodes CDR1 LGHNA and CDR2 YNFKEQ. The V end was cut by 4 bases, the J end by 3 bases, with 12 bases between. The CDR3 bases are TGTGCCAGCAGCCCGCGACAGGTAGCTAATGAAAAACTGTTTTTT. It translates to CASSPRQVANEKLFF.

This sequence joins TRBV24-1 and TRBJ2-1; 8 nucleotides match TRBD2. CDR1 and CDR2 from the germline V gene are KGHDR and SFDVKD. The CDR3 sequence is 16 residues long. Trimming removed 4 bases from V and 2 bases from J; junction bases left unmatched: 6. The DNA for the CDR3 is TGTGCCACCAGTGAGTTAACTAGCGGTACCTACAATGAGCAGTTCTTC. Its protein product is CATSELTSGTYNEQFF.

The chain uses TRBV4-1 and TRBJ2-7, with TRBD2 matching 8 bases. CDR1 is MGHRA, CDR2 YSYEKL, per germline. This CDR3 has 18 residues. After removal of 3 bases from V and 5 bases from J, the junction contained 18 bases not matched to a gene. The CDR3 protein is CASSQATAPASGSDEQYF. The CDR3 coding sequence is TGCGCCAGCAGCCAGGCGACCGCGCCGGCTAGCGGGTCGGACGAGCAGTACTTC.

The chain is built from TRBV12-3 or TRBV12-4 and TRBJ2-3, with 7 bases identical to TRBD2. V was pared by 10 bases and J by 7 bases, with 8 bases of the junction left unmatched. The CDR3 consists of 12 residues. CDR3 DNA sequence: TGTGCCACCGGATGGGAGGGGTATACGCAGTATTTT. Its protein is CATGWEGYTQYF.

The genes are TRBV28 and TRBJ1-5; 7 positions agree with TRBD1. Unmatched junction bases numbered 4, after V lost 3 bases and J lost 5 bases. Germline values: CDR1 MDHEN, CDR2 SYDVKM. This CDR3 is 14 amino acids long. The CDR3 coding sequence is TGTGCCAGCAGTTTGGGGACAGAACATCAGCCCCAGCATTTT. Protein: CASSLGTEHQPQHF.

V and J are TRBV28 and TRBJ1-2, with 11 bases that match TRBD1. The germline CDR1 and CDR2 sequences are MDHEN and SYDVKM. The CDR3 contains 16 residues. Losses at the gene ends were 7 bases for V and 0 bases for J; bases not matched to a gene: 7. The CDR3 DNA follows: TGTGCCAGCAACCCGGGACAGGGGGGTCCTAACTATGGCTACACCTTC. It translates to CASNPGQGGPNYGYTF.

This clone is a singleton in its sample. The chain employs TRBV28 and TRBJ1-6; no clear D. The CDR3 runs 12 residues. CDR1 is MDHEN and CDR2 is SYDVKM in the germline V gene. Trimming pared 4 bases from V and 6 bases from J, leaving 4 bases between. This chain's CDR3 is CASSSLNSPLHF. CDR3 in DNA: TGTGCCAGCAGTTCTCTTAATTCACCCCTCCACTTT.

The V and J genes are TRBV5-5 and TRBJ2-1; 12 nucleotides line up with TRBD1. From germline, CDR1 is SGHKS and CDR2 YYEKEE (reference sequence). V lost 3 bases and J lost 10; bases outside the gene matches: 2. The CDR3 is 13 residues long. CDR3 bases: TGTGCCAGCAGCTGGGACAGGGGGCGGGAGCAGTTCTTC. Its protein product is CASSWDRGREQFF.

The rearrangement joins TRBV3-1 (or the pseudogene TRBV3-2) to TRBJ2-1, with D unresolved. CDR1 LGHDT and CDR2 YNNKEL come from the germline V gene (reference sequence). Trimming removed 1 base at V and 8 bases at J, with 6 bases between. CDR3 size: 12 residues. CDR3 protein: CASSQVEDEQFF. The CDR3 region has the DNA TGTGCCAGCAGCCAAGTTGAGGATGAGCAGTTCTTC.

The V call is TRBV5-1, the J call TRBJ2-1, with TRBD2 matching 15 bases. Germline V gene sequence: CDR1 SGHRS, CDR2 YFSETQ. J lost 7 bases, V lost 3 bases, and 8 bases had no gene match. The CDR3 covers 17 residues. CDR3 sequence: CASSWSGLAGGRNEQFF. CDR3 nucleotides: TGCGCCAGCAGCTGGTCCGGACTAGCGGGGGGGCGGAATGAGCAGTTCTTC.

This clone was found once. This rearrangement joins TRBV7-2 to TRBJ2-7, with TRBD1 matching 9 bases. CDR1 SGHTA and CDR2 FQGNSA come from the germline V gene. After removal of 7 bases from V and 2 bases from J, the junction contained 9 bases not matched to a gene. The CDR3 extends over 15 amino acids. CDR3 in DNA: TGTGCCAGCAAACTTGGGGGACAGGGCACCTACGAGCAGTACTTC. Translating it yields CASKLGGQGTYEQYF.

This chain joins TRBV7-8 and TRBJ2-6; TRBD1 aligns across 11 bases. Germline-derived CDR1 and CDR2 are SGHVS and FQNEAQ. There are 19 residues in the CDR3. V lost 5 bases, J lost 0 bases, and 9 bases stayed unmatched. The CDR3 nucleotides read TGTGCCAGCAGCACCATTCGGACAGGGGGCTCCTCTGGGGCCAACGTCCTGACTTTC. Translation gives CASSTIRTGGSSGANVLTF.

The chain uses TRBV27 and TRBJ2-1, with 12 nucleotides matching TRBD1. This CDR3 spans 13 amino acids. Germline loops: CDR1 MNHEY, CDR2 SMNVEV (reference sequence). Germline trimming cut 7 bases from V and 11 bases from J; bases unmatched to any gene: 6. The CDR3 region is CASKGQGANKQFF. In DNA form, the CDR3 reads TGTGCCAGCAAGGGACAGGGGGCGAACAAGCAGTTCTTC.

The chain recombines TRBV5-1 with TRBJ2-7; a weak D match, TRBD2 (6 bases). Trimming removed 0 bases from V and 7 bases from J, with 14 bases in between. The CDR3 is 14 amino acids. In germline, CDR1 is SGHRS, CDR2 YFSETQ. CDR3 amino acids: CASSLAEGSGEQYF. For the CDR3, the DNA is TGCGCCAGCAGCTTGGCGGAGGGGTCGGGAGAGCAGTACTTC.

The chain has TRBV30 and TRBJ2-5; 7 bases are a match to TRBD2. Per the germline V gene, CDR1 is GTSNPN and CDR2 is SVGIG (reference sequence). The CDR3 has 15 residues. Losses at the gene ends were 2 bases for V and 5 bases for J; bases not matched to a gene: 11. CDR3 sequence: CAWSSGGLLGETQYF. The CDR3 nucleotides are TGTGCCTGGAGTTCGGGAGGACTCCTTGGGGAGACCCAGTACTTC.

J is TRBJ1-5 and V is TRBV4-1, with a possible D match to TRBD1 (6 bases). Trimming took 5 bases from V and 4 from J, leaving 9 bases between them. CDR3 length equals 13 residues. The germline V gene encodes CDR1 MGHRA and CDR2 YSYEKL. This CDR3 is CASSNRENQPQHF. CDR3 DNA sequence: TGCGCCAGCAGCAACAGGGAAAATCAGCCCCAGCATTTT.

This clone came up a few times. The J gene is TRBJ1-2, the V gene TRBV24-1; D gene ambiguous. The CDR3 loop spans 13 amino acids. CDR1 is KGHDR, CDR2 SFDVKD, per germline. Trimming stripped 2 bases from V and 6 bases from J, with 9 bases between. Here the CDR3 DNA reads TGTGCCACCAGTGATTCTCGGGTGGATGGCTACACCTTC. This sequence encodes CATSDSRVDGYTF.

The rearrangement links TRBV25-1 to TRBJ1-3; D remains ambiguous. This CDR3 is 14 amino acids long. Germline V CDR1 and CDR2: MGHDK, SYGVNS. Trimming cost V 2 bases and J 3 bases, with 8 bases left between them. The chain's CDR3 is CASSESGSGNTIYF. CDR3 DNA: TGTGCCAGCAGTGAAAGTGGGAGTGGAAACACCATATATTTT.

The V and J genes are TRBV19 and TRBJ1-1, with 9 bases matching TRBD1. V lost 3 bases, J lost 1 base, and 3 bases stayed unmatched. The CDR3 spans 15 residues. CDR1 is LNHDA and CDR2 is SQIVND in the germline V gene (reference sequence). The CDR3 bases are TGTGCCAGTAGTATCCAACAGGGGGCGAACACTGAAGCTTTCTTT. Translating gives CASSIQQGANTEAFF.

V and J are TRBV29-1 and TRBJ2-5, with TRBD2 matching 11 bases. The germline V gene has CDR1 SQVTM and CDR2 ANQGSEA. The CDR3 sequence is 16 residues long. J was trimmed by 7 bases and V by 6 bases; bases with no gene match: 16. This CDR3 is CSVAPPTSGRTGTQYF. The CDR3 DNA reads TGCAGCGTGGCTCCACCTACTAGCGGGAGAACGGGGACCCAGTACTTC.

This rearrangement joins TRBV30 to TRBJ1-1; D remains ambiguous. The CDR3 totals 14 residues. V was cut by 3 bases and J by 1 base, with 12 bases left in between. The germline V gene has CDR1 GTSNPN and CDR2 SVGIG (reference sequence). DNA for the CDR3: TGTGCCTGGAGCGCCACATTATGGAACACTGAAGCTTTCTTT. It translates to CAWSATLWNTEAFF.

The chain is built from TRBV27 and TRBJ1-6; D gene ambiguous. V was clipped by 4 bases and J by 9 bases, with 10 bases between them. This CDR3 has 13 residues. In germline, CDR1 is MNHEY, CDR2 SMNVEV (reference sequence). CDR3 loop: CASSSSLGSPLHF. CDR3 nucleotide sequence: TGTGCCAGCAGTTCAAGCCTAGGTTCACCCCTCCACTTT.